The present T cell receptor (beta chain) was sequenced within a study of T-cell memory formation after mild COVID-19 (dated by TCRdb to the early 2020s). With regard to the full study: TCR sequence clusters from the two donors were found to be largely donor specific. Longitudinal TCRalpha and TCRbeta repertoire sequencing tracked T-cell clones expanding and contracting after mild COVID-19 in two donors. Two young, previously healthy adult volunteers made up the cohort, one male and one female.

For sequencing, an Illumina NovaSeq 6000 was employed. Using 5'RACE with constant-segment primers, TCRalpha and TCRbeta cDNA libraries were constructed, with sample barcodes and unique molecular identifiers added in the process. RNA was extracted from every sample with Trizol reagent. Amplification of the libraries took two PCR steps, and the second step added a second sample barcode plus Illumina TruSeq adapters. Sequencing of the libraries was done on an Illumina NovaSeq, producing 2 x 150 bp paired-end reads. As for the original processing: Demultiplexing of reads and collapsing into UMI-guided consensus sequences were performed with migec v1.2.7. With mixcr v2.1.11, UMI consensuses were aligned to TRA and TRB V and J templates and assembled into clonotypes. A clonotype was counted as expanded or contracted only if both edgeR and NoisET called the change significant, with noise models trained on biological replicates. edgeR calls used a false discovery rate-adjusted p below 0.01 and a log2 fold-change threshold of 1. As an exploratory analysis of dynamics, PCA with hierarchical clustering was applied to max-normalized trajectories of the 1000 most abundant clonotypes. The CD4 or CD8 phenotype of responding clones was assigned using the separately sequenced CD4+ and CD8+ repertoires. TCRdb trimmed the raw reads at Q25, called clones with MiXCR and kept productive beta chains. When rows share a CDR3 protein, they turn into one entry using the most common DNA and genes. Clone size and V and J calls follow TCRdb, not the original study. The sample contains 110,000 or so distinct CDR3 sequences, roughly 20% of them found a single time. The top ten hold roughly 37% of the sample.

Ficoll-Paque density gradient centrifugation was used to isolate PBMCs. Reading from cysteine to phenylalanine, the CDR3 counts 14 amino acids. Kept here is only the CDR3 DNA, which spans 42 bases and is read in frame from base 1. V is pared back by 1 base and J by 3 bases, with 9 bases lying between the germline termini. As encoded in the germline V gene, CDR1 is SGHTA while CDR2 is FQGNSA. On the study overall, not on this receptor specifically: Contracting CD4+ clones appeared mostly in the CM and EM memory subsets, whereas CD8+ clones were enriched in EMRA. Whether the second-wave clones peaking on day 37 were SARS-CoV-2 specific was not confirmed. Some responding clones were detected in pre-infection memory, suggesting pre-existing cross-reactive memory T cells joined the SARS-CoV-2 response. Clones contracting from day 15 to 85 had balanced CD4/CD8 phenotypes, while a second wave expanding from day 15 to 37 was biased towards CD4+. The study covered only two mild cases, and larger cohorts including severe cases with pre-infection samples were considered necessary.

A note on this clonotype: Its antigen is not yet known. Base qualities were left out, and no much larger clone turns up one base away.

The V and J segments used are TRBV7-2 and TRBJ1-2, with a tentative D gene TRBD1 over 6 matching bases. The TCR originated in a young man who had mild COVID-19 (a few samples of this study predate the infection). The sample titles of this study are shuffled in the database, so cell type and time point are left out; the donor was told from shared clones. Input material: PBMCs or a T cell subset sorted from them (not recorded which). For the CDR3, the sequence is CASSLGTAYYGYTF. The DNA sequence reads TGTGCCAGCAGCTTAGGGACAGCCTACTATGGCTACACCTTC.